This TCR beta chain came from a study of blood T cell repertoires in COVID-19. Clones were read by immunoSEQ multiplex PCR, and TCRdb kept only the in-frame ones, dropping some. The profile shows a few hundred thousand clones, around nine tenths of them singletons. Trimming removed 4 bases from V and 10 bases from J; junction bases left unmatched: 7. The V gene's germline CDR1 is MNHNY and CDR2 SVGAGI (reference sequence). The CDR3 spans 14 residues. The rearrangement links TRBV6-6 to TRBJ1-4; 9 bases agree with TRBD1. Sequencing used peripheral blood. The TCR was taken from a woman aged 55-70 years with COVID-19, enrolled during active disease. The CDR3 here is CASSSVPGQGKLFF. CDR3 in DNA: TGTGCCAGCAGTTCAGTCCCGGGACAGGGAAAACTGTTTTTT.